The entry below describes one TCR beta chain. Its target is not known. This CDR3 comprises 13 residues. Germline CDR1 and CDR2: MNHEY and SVGEGT. Trimming cost V 5 bases and J 11 bases, with 15 bases left between them. The data were taken from a study of T cell repertoires in cytomegalovirus infection. Study in general: CMV infection and matching HLA type were both indicated by public TCR beta signatures.

In TCRdb, the reads were re-called with MiXCR into one record per CDR3 protein. The repertoire holds about 530,000 distinct CDR3 sequences, with about 25% as singletons. Findings and caveats of the study: Within the response measured ex vivo, HLA-C-restricted CMV-specific TCR beta clonotypes were dominant. Of the TCR beta families, the public ones yielded a cumulative frequency that identified carriers of CMV plus the relevant HLA.

V usage is TRBV6-2 or TRBV6-3 and J usage is TRBJ2-2, with D possibly matching TRBD2 (5 bases). The specimen was PBMCs. The sequence came from a human donor in good health (CMV status not recorded). Some clones in this sample may be carry-over from other donors' samples. CDR3 coding DNA: TGTGCCAGCAGTCCCCTTATTGAGGGAGAGCTGTTTTTT. It translates to CASSPLIEGELFF.